This entry describes one T cell receptor (beta chain). This clonotype was detected ten times or more. No antigen is known for it. One junction end does not reproduce the germline sequence, and a read error may be involved. Library construction relied on RT-PCR. TCRdb lists the instrument as Illumina MiSeq. The public reads were run again by TCRdb, first through fastp at Q25 and then through MiXCR, and only productive beta chains were kept. For every CDR3 protein sequence, its rows merge into one entry that carries the most common genes and DNA. This sample lists around 700,000 distinct CDR3 sequences; 14% were detected once. 3.6% of the sample comes from the top ten. These data belong to a study (dated by TCRdb to about 2016). Per the germline V gene (reference sequence), SSHAT is the CDR1 and FNYEAQ is the CDR2. The CDR3 starts with the cysteine, ends with the phenylalanine, and has 14 residues. Only the CDR3 DNA stays, 42 bases, in frame from base 1.

The specimen was memory CD4+ T cells from blood. The sequence was obtained from a female donor in good health, serving as a healthy control. The sequence is built from TRBV7-7 and TRBJ2-7, with a weak D call of TRBD2 (6 bases match). The CDR3 reads CASSLGGRSYEQYF. DNA sequence: TGTGCTAGCAGCTTGGGGGGACGGTCCTACGAGCAGTACTTC.